Listed below are T cell receptor beta chains from one sample, sequenced in a study of blood T cell repertoires in COVID-19. Libraries were prepared by immunoSEQ multiplex PCR; TCRdb keeps only in-frame clonotypes and omits some of them. The sample shows 120,000 or so clones, roughly 87% of them seen only once. The specimen was peripheral blood. These receptors were obtained from a human donor in a cohort sampled during active COVID-19. The CDR3 runs from the conserved cysteine through the conserved F or W. Fields, in order: J gene, V gene, clone size, D gene, CDR3 DNA, CDR3 protein. D genes are given only for firm matches. Clone size is given for some rows only: seen once, a few or many times, or a class if the clone is expanded.

j_gene: TRBJ2-3
v_gene: TRBV9
abundance: once
d_gene: NA
CDR3nt: TGTGCCAGCAGCGGTATACAGGGATTTGGGTTGGATACGCAGTATTTT
CDR3aa: CASSGIQGFGLDTQYF

j_gene: TRBJ2-7
v_gene: TRBV28
abundance: NA
d_gene: NA
CDR3nt: TGTGCCAGCACCCAACTATTGAGGAACTACGAGCAGTACTTC
CDR3aa: CASTQLLRNYEQYF

j_gene: TRBJ2-1
v_gene: TRBV4-1
abundance: NA
d_gene: TRBD2
CDR3nt: TGCGCCAGCAGACCGACTAGCGGGAGAGAAATTAATGAGCAGTTCTTC
CDR3aa: CASRPTSGREINEQFF

j_gene: TRBJ1-5
v_gene: TRBV28
abundance: NA
d_gene: NA
CDR3nt: TGTGCCAGCAGTTTAAGTGCGGGTCGCAATCAGCCCCAGCATTTT
CDR3aa: CASSLSAGRNQPQHF

j_gene: TRBJ1-6
v_gene: TRBV2
abundance: NA
d_gene: TRBD1
CDR3nt: TGTGCCAGCAGAGGGACAGGGAGCAATTCACCCCTCCACTTT
CDR3aa: CASRGTGSNSPLHF

j_gene: TRBJ2-1
v_gene: TRBV5-6
abundance: NA
d_gene: NA
CDR3nt: TGTGCCAGCACCGGACTCAACTACAATGAGCAGTTCTTC
CDR3aa: CASTGLNYNEQFF

j_gene: TRBJ2-3
v_gene: TRBV18
abundance: NA
d_gene: TRBD2
CDR3nt: TGTGCCAGCTCACCACGTTTACTAGCGGGTAGCACAGATACGCAGTATTTT
CDR3aa: CASSPRLLAGSTDTQYF

j_gene: TRBJ1-6
v_gene: TRBV2
abundance: NA
d_gene: TRBD1
CDR3nt: TGTGCCAGCAGTGATAGAGGGACAGGGAAAACTCCCCTCCACTTT
CDR3aa: CASSDRGTGKTPLHF

j_gene: TRBJ1-5
v_gene: TRBV7-2
abundance: NA
d_gene: NA
CDR3nt: TGTGCCTCAGGGCAGGCCCTCTATAGCAATCAGCCCCAGCATTTT
CDR3aa: CASGQALYSNQPQHF

j_gene: TRBJ1-5
v_gene: TRBV6-1
abundance: NA
d_gene: NA
CDR3nt: TGTGCCAGCAGTGAATCCCAGGCTTATAGCAATCAGCCCCAGCATTTT
CDR3aa: CASSESQAYSNQPQHF